This record concerns one TCR beta chain sequence. Its antigen remains unknown. The germline gene is not matched at one end of the junction; a read error may be the cause. The CDR3 contains 15 residues. Germline loops: CDR1 MNHEY, CDR2 SMNVEV (reference sequence). The source of the sample is a study of identifying expanded T cells in peripheral blood. Notes on the study in general: Technical replicates showed about 1.2 changed clones; approximately 2 weeks about 16; four weeks 19. Approximately 2-week clone count variance significantly increased as total template count grew.

The repertoire was sequenced with immunoSEQ multiplex PCR; TCRdb's copy has only in-frame clones and lacks some. The sample has 58,000 or so clones; about four fifths are singletons. Collection occurred without any documented infections or immune events in donors. The chain carries TRBV27 and TRBJ1-2, with 8 nucleotides matching TRBD1. The TCR originated in a person aged 18-70 years in good health. Sequencing was performed on blood. The CDR3 loop reads CASSLSPGGEYGYTF. CDR3 sequence (DNA): TGTGCCAGCAGCTTATCCCCAGGGGGCGAGTATGGCTACACCTTC.